This TCR beta chain was sequenced during a study of cytomegalovirus exposure and HLA in healthy donors. The study, taken as a whole, reports: The study put 150 or so TCR beta chains on its list as cytomegalovirus-associated. Analysis was carried out at a later point, and it linked a missense DCLRE1C variant to TCR beta V- and J-gene trimming. The authors reported that TCR beta sequences could predict HLA-A and HLA-B alleles. These predictions were accurate for most subjects in the first cohort. In vitro, three CMV-associated chains proved specific for CMV antigens.

About this clone: Its antigen is not identified.

This PCR relied on a set of 60 Vbeta primers and 13 Jbeta primers. The assay was immunoSEQ multiplex PCR, and TCRdb's table has in-frame clones only and misses some. The table has roughly 84,000 clones, 55% to 65% seen once. CDR1 LNHDA and CDR2 SQIVND come from the germline V gene (reference sequence). This CDR3 region has 12 residues. With 9 bases removed from V and 2 bases from J, the gap between germline ends came to 10 bases. The sequence was collected from a woman aged 40 to 55 in good health and CMV-seropositive. The chain combines TRBV19 with TRBJ2-5, with D perhaps matching TRBD1 (6 bases). Sequencing was performed on PBMCs. Here the CDR3 DNA reads TGTGCCAGCGGACAGAGACAAGAGACCCAGTACTTC. The encoded protein is CASGQRQETQYF.